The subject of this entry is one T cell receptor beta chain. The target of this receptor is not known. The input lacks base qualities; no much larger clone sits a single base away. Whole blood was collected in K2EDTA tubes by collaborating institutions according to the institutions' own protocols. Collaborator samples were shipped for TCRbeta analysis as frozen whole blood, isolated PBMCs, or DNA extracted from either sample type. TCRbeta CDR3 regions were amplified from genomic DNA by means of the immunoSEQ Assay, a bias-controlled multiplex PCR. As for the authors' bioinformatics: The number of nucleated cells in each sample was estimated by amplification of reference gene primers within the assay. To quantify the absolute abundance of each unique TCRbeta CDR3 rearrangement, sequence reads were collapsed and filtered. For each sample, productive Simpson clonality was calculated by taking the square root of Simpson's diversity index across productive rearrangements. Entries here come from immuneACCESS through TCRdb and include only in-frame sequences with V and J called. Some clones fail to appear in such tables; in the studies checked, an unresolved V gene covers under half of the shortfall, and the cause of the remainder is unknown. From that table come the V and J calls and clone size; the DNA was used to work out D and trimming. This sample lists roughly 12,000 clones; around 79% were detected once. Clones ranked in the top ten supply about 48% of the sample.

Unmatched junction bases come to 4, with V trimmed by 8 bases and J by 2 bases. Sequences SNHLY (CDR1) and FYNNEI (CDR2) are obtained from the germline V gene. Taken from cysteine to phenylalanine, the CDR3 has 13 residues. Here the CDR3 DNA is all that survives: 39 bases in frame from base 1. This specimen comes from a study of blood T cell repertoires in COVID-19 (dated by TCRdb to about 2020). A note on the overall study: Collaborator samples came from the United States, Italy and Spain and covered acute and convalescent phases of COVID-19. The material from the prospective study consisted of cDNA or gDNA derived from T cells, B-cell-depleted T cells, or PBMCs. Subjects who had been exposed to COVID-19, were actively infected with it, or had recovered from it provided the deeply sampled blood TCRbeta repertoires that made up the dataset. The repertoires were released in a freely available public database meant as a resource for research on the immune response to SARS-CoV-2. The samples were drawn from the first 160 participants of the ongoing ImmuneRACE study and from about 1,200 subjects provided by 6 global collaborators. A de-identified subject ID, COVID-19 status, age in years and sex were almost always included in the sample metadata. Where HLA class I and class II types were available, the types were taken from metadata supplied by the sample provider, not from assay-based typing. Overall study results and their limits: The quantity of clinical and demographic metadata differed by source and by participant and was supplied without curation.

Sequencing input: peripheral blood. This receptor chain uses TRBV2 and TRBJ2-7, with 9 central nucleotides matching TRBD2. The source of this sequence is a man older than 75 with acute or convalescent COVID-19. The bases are TGTGCCAGCGAGCTAGCGGGGACCTACGAGCAGTACTTC. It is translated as CASELAGTYEQYF.